The clone carrying this TCR beta chain was observed many times. Its target is not known. Trimming took off 2 bases at V and 7 bases at J, with 14 bases between the two ends. Germline CDR1 reads SQVTM; CDR2 reads ANQGSEA. The CDR3 extends over 13 amino acids. This specimen belongs to a study of early T cells in non-severe SARS-CoV-2 infection. Study details: Chains from this unsorted whole-blood bulk RNA could not be paired. Broader study findings: VDJdb-based annotation leaned toward anti-spike CD8 responses and missed private and CD4 specificities.

As part of library construction, unique molecular identifiers were attached to individual cDNA molecules. TCRdb used MiXCR to reprocess the 5' RACE reads, holding one entry per CDR3 protein. In the table there are around 56,000 distinct CDR3 sequences, over 10% of which are singletons. The specimen was whole blood, collected at baseline. The TCR originated in an adult who was a healthcare worker with PCR-confirmed SARS-CoV-2 infection or an uninfected control (not recorded which). V gene TRBV29-1 combines with J gene TRBJ2-5; D remains unclear. This CDR3 is CSVEQNLARTQYF. The CDR3 DNA reads as TGCAGCGTTGAACAAAACTTGGCTAGGACCCAGTACTTC.